There are many counts of the clone carrying this T cell receptor beta chain. What it binds is unknown. These data originate in a study of identical twins. TCRdb re-derived calls from the 5' RACE reads in MiXCR, one entry per CDR3 protein. The repertoire has around 240,000 distinct CDR3 sequences, 8% to 11% of them found once; the top ten carry more than 8.5%. The CDR3 loop spans 15 amino acids. CDR1 and CDR2 from the germline V gene are SEHNR and FQNEAQ (reference sequence). V was trimmed by 4 bases and J by 1 base, leaving 13 bases between them. Whole-study results and caveats: Clonotypes of the beta chain that were abundant in cord blood carried fewer insertions (memory repertoires showed none). Where out-of-frame alpha sequences were twin-shared, they showed excess low generation probability.

The TCR originated in a man aged 50-59 years in good health. Sequencing used memory T cells sorted from blood. The chain recombines TRBV7-9 with TRBJ1-1, with no clear D. The CDR3 sequence is CASSYNPLQNTEAFF. CDR3 DNA sequence: TGTGCCAGCAGCTATAACCCGTTGCAGAACACTGAAGCTTTCTTT.